The clone carrying this T cell receptor beta chain appeared once. Its antigen is still unknown. Compared with germline, one end of the junction differs, possibly owing to a read error. MiXCR, run by TCRdb on the reads, gives a single entry per CDR3 protein. The data hold about 150,000 distinct CDR3 sequences, with around a quarter observed a single time. Germline CDR1 reads MNHNY; CDR2 reads SVGAGI (reference sequence). The CDR3 spans 16 residues. This entry is derived from a study of T cell repertoires in cytomegalovirus infection. Study-level background: Through public TCR beta signatures, both CMV infection and matching HLA type were indicated. Study-level results: CMV-specific TCR beta clonotypes restricted by HLA-C were the ones dominating the ex vivo response. Cumulated frequencies of public TCR beta families served to identify carriers of CMV plus the relevant HLA.

This rearrangement joins TRBV6-6 to TRBJ1-4; possibly TRBD1 for D (5 bases). This TCR was recovered from a human donor in good health (CMV status not recorded). Some clones in this sample may be carry-over from other donors' samples. Sequenced sample: PBMCs. The CDR3 sequence is CAGSPYGGTANEKLFF. The CDR3, as DNA: TGTGCCGGCAGTCCCTATGGGGGGACCGCGAATGAAAAACTGTTTTTT.